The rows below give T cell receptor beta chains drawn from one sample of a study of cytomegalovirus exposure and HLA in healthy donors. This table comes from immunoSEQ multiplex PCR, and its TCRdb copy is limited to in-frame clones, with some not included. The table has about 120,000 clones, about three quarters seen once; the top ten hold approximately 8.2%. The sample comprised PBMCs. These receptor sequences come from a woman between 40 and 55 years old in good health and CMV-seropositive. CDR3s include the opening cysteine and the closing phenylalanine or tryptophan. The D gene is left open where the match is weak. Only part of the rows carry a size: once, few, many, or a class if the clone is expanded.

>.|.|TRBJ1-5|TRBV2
CASSDIVSVGPQHF
TGTGCCAGCAGTGACATCGTGTCTGTCGGGCCCCAGCATTTT
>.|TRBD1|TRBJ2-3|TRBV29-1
CSVAVGQGDTDTQYF
TGCAGCGTTGCCGTGGGACAGGGGGACACAGATACGCAGTATTTT
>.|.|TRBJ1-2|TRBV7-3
CASSLVPGEYYGYTF
TGTGCCAGCAGCTTAGTGCCAGGGGAATATTATGGCTACACCTTC
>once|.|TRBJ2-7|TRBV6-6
CASSRPSGRRYEQYF
TGTGCCAGCAGTCGCCCCAGCGGCAGGAGATACGAGCAGTACTTC
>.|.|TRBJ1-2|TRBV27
CASSRGGSGGYTF
TGTGCCAGCAGTAGGGGGGGCTCGGGAGGCTACACCTTC
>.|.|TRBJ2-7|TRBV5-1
CASSPGTKDEQYF
TGCGCCAGCAGCCCCGGGACAAAGGACGAGCAGTACTTC
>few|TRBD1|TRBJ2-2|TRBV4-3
CASSGDRGRPHTGELFF
TGCGCCAGCAGCGGGGACAGGGGTCGACCCCACACCGGGGAGCTGTTTTTT
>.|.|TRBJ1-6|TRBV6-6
CASSFGVYNSPLHF
TGTGCCAGCAGTTTTGGAGTCTATAATTCACCCCTCCACTTT
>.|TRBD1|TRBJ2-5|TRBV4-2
CASSRNGQGAQYF
TGTGCCAGCAGTCGAAATGGACAGGGGGCCCAGTACTTC
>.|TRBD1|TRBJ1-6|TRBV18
CASSPARGDSPLHF
TGTGCCAGCTCCCCCGCCAGGGGGGACTCACCCCTCCACTTT
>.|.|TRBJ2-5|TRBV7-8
CASSYVGTQYF
TGTGCCAGCAGCTACGTCGGGACCCAGTACTTC
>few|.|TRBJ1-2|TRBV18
CASSPSGPGDYGYTF
TGTGCCAGCTCACCCTCAGGCCCGGGAGACTATGGCTACACCTTC
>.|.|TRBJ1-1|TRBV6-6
CASSPRGGPDTEAFF
TGTGCCAGCAGTCCCCGGGGGGGCCCGGACACTGAAGCTTTCTTT
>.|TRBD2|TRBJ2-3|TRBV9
CASSGLAGSRDTQYF
TGTGCCAGCAGCGGACTAGCGGGGAGCAGGGATACGCAGTATTTT
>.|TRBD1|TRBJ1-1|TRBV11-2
CASSPGGQLKTFF
TGTGCCAGCAGCCCTGGGGGACAGCTTAAAACTTTCTTT
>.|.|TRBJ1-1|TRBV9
CASSVISGGAEAFF
TGTGCCAGCAGCGTCATTAGTGGGGGGGCTGAAGCTTTCTTT
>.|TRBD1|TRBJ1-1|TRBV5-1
CASSLDRGTEAFF
TGCGCCAGCAGCCTGGACAGGGGCACTGAAGCTTTCTTT
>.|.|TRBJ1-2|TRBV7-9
CASSLNSYGYTF
TGTGCCAGCAGCTTAAACAGCTATGGCTACACCTTC
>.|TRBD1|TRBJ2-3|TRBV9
CASSLGTGVKADTQYF
TGTGCCAGCAGCTTAGGGACAGGGGTCAAGGCAGATACGCAGTATTTT
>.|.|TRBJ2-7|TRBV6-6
CASRLPGDQSGQYF
TGTGCCAGCAGGTTACCCGGAGACCAATCCGGGCAGTACTTC
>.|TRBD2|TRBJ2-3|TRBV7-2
CASSLGAGGDTQYF
TGTGCCAGCAGCTTAGGAGCGGGAGGGGATACGCAGTATTTT
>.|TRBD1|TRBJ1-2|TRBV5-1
CASSLDRGRDYGYTF
TGCGCCAGCAGCTTGGACAGGGGTAGGGACTATGGCTACACCTTC
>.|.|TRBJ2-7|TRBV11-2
CASSLEPGLGEQYF
TGTGCCAGCAGCTTAGAACCAGGTCTGGGCGAGCAGTACTTC
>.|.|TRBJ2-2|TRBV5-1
CASSLAGLLNTGELFF
TGCGCCAGCAGCTTGGCGGGACTGCTGAACACCGGGGAGCTGTTTTTT
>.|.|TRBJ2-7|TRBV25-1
CATTGMSYEQYF
TGTGCCACCACAGGGATGTCCTACGAGCAGTACTTC
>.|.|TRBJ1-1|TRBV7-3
CASSFQTGEAFF
TGTGCCAGCAGCTTTCAGACAGGTGAAGCTTTCTTT
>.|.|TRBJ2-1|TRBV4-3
CASSQEGPGEQFF
TGCGCCAGCAGCCAAGAAGGTCCGGGTGAGCAGTTCTTC
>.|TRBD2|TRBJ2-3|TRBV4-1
CASSLWTGLAGGPDTQYF
TGCGCCAGCAGCTTATGGACGGGACTAGCGGGGGGGCCAGATACGCAGTATTTT
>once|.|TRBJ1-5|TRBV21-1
CASSKARDSQRPQHF
TGTGCCAGCAGCAAAGCGCGGGACAGCCAACGGCCCCAGCATTTT
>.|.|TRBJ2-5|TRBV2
CASKRGGETQYF
TGTGCCAGCAAGAGGGGGGGAGAGACCCAGTACTTC
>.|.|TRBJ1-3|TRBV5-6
CASSWGPPTDSGNTIYF
TGTGCCAGCAGCTGGGGCCCCCCAACAGACTCTGGAAACACCATATATTTT
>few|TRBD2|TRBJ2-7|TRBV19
CASSRLAGAYEQYF
TGTGCCAGTAGTAGGCTAGCGGGTGCCTACGAGCAGTACTTC
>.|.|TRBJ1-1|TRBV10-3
CAISEERDFNTEAFF
TGTGCCATCAGTGAGGAAAGGGACTTCAACACTGAAGCTTTCTTT
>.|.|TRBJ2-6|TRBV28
CASSFLLGGPSSGANVLTF
TGTGCCAGCAGTTTTCTCCTAGGGGGACCCTCCTCTGGGGCCAACGTCCTGACTTTC
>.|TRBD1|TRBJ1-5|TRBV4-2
CASSQTLGPGTGTNQPQHF
TGTGCCAGCAGCCAAACTTTGGGTCCCGGGACAGGGACCAATCAGCCCCAGCATTTT
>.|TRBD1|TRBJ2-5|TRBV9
CASSGEGQGRKTQYF
TGTGCCAGCAGCGGAGAGGGACAGGGGAGGAAGACCCAGTACTTC
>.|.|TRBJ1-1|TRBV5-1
CASSLTGSNTEAFF
TGCGCCAGCAGCTTAACAGGGTCGAACACTGAAGCTTTCTTT
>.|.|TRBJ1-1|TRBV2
CASSETHVDATEAFF
TGTGCCAGCAGTGAAACCCATGTAGATGCTACTGAAGCTTTCTTT
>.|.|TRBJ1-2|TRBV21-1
CATRGGTGIGGYTF
TGTGCCACCCGGGGGGGGACAGGGATTGGAGGCTACACCTTC
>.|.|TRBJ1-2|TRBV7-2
CASSLGPGAYGYTF
TGTGCCAGCAGCTTAGGCCCAGGGGCCTATGGCTACACCTTC
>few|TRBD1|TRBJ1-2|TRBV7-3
CASSPGQGEGYTF
TGTGCCAGCAGTCCAGGACAGGGGGAAGGCTACACCTTC
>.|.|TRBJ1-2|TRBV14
CASSQEAYGYTF
TGTGCCAGCAGCCAGGAGGCCTATGGCTACACCTTC
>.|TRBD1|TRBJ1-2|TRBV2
CASSPGQGPYGYTF
TGTGCCAGCAGTCCGGGACAGGGCCCCTATGGCTACACCTTC
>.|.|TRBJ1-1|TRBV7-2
CASSLAGVNTEAFF
TGTGCCAGCAGCTTAGCAGGGGTGAACACTGAAGCTTTCTTT
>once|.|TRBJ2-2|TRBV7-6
CASSGSFGELFF
TGTGCCAGCAGCGGGAGCTTCGGGGAGCTGTTTTTT